This is a list of T cell receptor beta chains from one sample in a study of tumor and adjacent non-tumor tissue in lung cancer. TCRdb reprocessed the multiplex PCR reads with MiXCR, giving one entry per CDR3 protein. The sample holds some 100,000 distinct CDR3 sequences, around 57% seen once. Sequencing was performed on distant non-tumor lung tissue. The receptors originated from a man aged 60 to 75 with non-small cell lung cancer. Both conserved end residues are part of each CDR3. The D gene is left open where the match is weak. For some rows the clone size is stated as once, few or many, or as a class when expanded; others skip it.

d_gene	v_gene	j_gene	abundance	CDR3nt	CDR3aa
-	TRBV20-1	TRBJ1-4	many	TGCAGTGCTAGATGGGTAACTAATGAAAAACTGTTTTTT	CSARWVTNEKLFF
-	TRBV13	TRBJ2-1	once	TGTGCCAGCAGCTTCGGGACCCGGCATCGCAATGAGCACTTCTTC	CASSFGTRHRNEHFF
-	TRBV6-6	TRBJ1-2	-	TGTGCCAGCAGTGACCTGGTCAGCATTAACTGGAATGTCTACAACTTC	CASSDLVSINWNVYNF
TRBD2	TRBV6-2/TRBV6-3	TRBJ2-2	-	TGTGCCAACAGTTACCGAATCCCCAGCGGGGGCCCGAACACCGGGGAGCTGTTTTTT	CANSYRIPSGGPNTGELFF
-	TRBV6-1	TRBJ2-7	many	TGTGCCAGCAGTTCTGGGGCATTCGGCTCCTACGAGCAGTACTTC	CASSSGAFGSYEQYF
TRBD2	TRBV5-6	TRBJ2-1	-	TGTGCCAGCAGCTTGGACGTATGGACTAGCGGGAGCGAACGGTTCTTC	CASSLDVWTSGSERFF
TRBD2	TRBV11-2	TRBJ2-6	-	TGTGCCAGCAGCTCCAGGTCGTCCAGGGGACTAGCGTCTGGGGCCAACGTCCTGACTTTC	CASSSRSSRGLASGANVLTF
-	TRBV6-6	TRBJ2-2	-	TGTGCCAGCAGTACCAGTGGGTTGGTCACCAGGGAGCTGTTTTTT	CASSTSGLVTRELFF
-	TRBV5-1	TRBJ1-2	many	TGCGCCAGCAGCTCGACAGTGGCCAAATATGGCTACACCTTC	CASSSTVAKYGYTF
TRBD2	TRBV5-5	TRBJ2-1	-	TGTGCCAGCAGCTTAGCGTCGACTAGCGGGGGTTCCTACAATGAGCACTTCTTC	CASSLASTSGGSYNEHFF
-	TRBV11-3	TRBJ2-3	-	TGTGCCGGCAGTTTAGGATGTAGCGGAGGAGATACGCAGTATTTT	CAGSLGCSGGDTQYF
-	TRBV6-2/TRBV6-3	TRBJ1-5	many	TGTGCCAGCAGTTATGATAATCAGCCCCAGCATTTT	CASSYDNQPQHF
-	TRBV6-5	TRBJ2-1	-	TGTGTCAGCAGTTACCGCCAAAGGATAGGGAACTACAATGAGCAGTTCTTC	CVSSYRQRIGNYNEQFF
-	TRBV11-1	TRBJ1-1	-	TGTGCCAGCTTATCGGCGAGCGAGACTGAAGCTTTCTTT	CASLSASETEAFF
-	TRBV5-1	TRBJ2-5	many	TGCGCCAGCAGCTTGTCCCTCTTGTCGGAGACCCAGTACTTC	CASSLSLLSETQYF
TRBD2	TRBV7-9	TRBJ2-1	-	TGTGCCAGCAGCTTAGAAGGACTAGCGAGACTCAATGAGCAGTTCTTC	CASSLEGLARLNEQFF
TRBD1	TRBV5-4	TRBJ2-7	-	TGTGCCGGCAGCCCTACAGGGGGAGGAACCTACGAGCAGTACTTC	CAGSPTGGGTYEQYF
-	TRBV20-1	TRBJ2-1	once	TGTTGTGCGGCCCCACTTGGTCGGGTCTACAATGAGCAGTTCTTC	CCAAPLGRVYNEQFF
-	TRBV5-5	TRBJ2-7	once	TGTGCCAGCAGCTTGATGTGGGGGGGGGCCTACGAACAGTACTTC	CASSLMWGGAYEQYF
-	TRBV5-5	TRBJ1-1	-	TGTGCCAGCAGCCCTCGGGGACAAGGTCAGAATTCTTTCTTT	CASSPRGQGQNSFF
-	TRBV29-1	TRBJ2-2	medium-sized	TGCAGCGCTAATACTCTGAACACCGGGGAGCTGTTTTTT	CSANTLNTGELFF
TRBD2	TRBV20-1	TRBJ2-3	few	TGCAGTGCGGAATCGACTAGCGCGGGCACGGATACGCAGTATTTT	CSAESTSAGTDTQYF
-	TRBV29-1	TRBJ2-1	-	TGCAGCACCACTAGCCCAAACAACAATGAGCAGTTCTTC	CSTTSPNNNEQFF
-	TRBV5-5	TRBJ2-5	-	TGTGCCAACAGTGGGATAGTTCTAAGGGAGACCCAGTACTTC	CANSGIVLRETQYF
-	TRBV28	TRBJ1-5	-	TGTGCCAGCAGCTCTGGCAGGGCTCTTAATCAGCCACAGCATTTT	CASSSGRALNQPQHF
-	TRBV14	TRBJ2-7	-	TGTGTCAGCAGCCAAGTTGGGCGGGCGTACGAGCAGTACTTC	CVSSQVGRAYEQYF
TRBD1	TRBV5-4	TRBJ2-7	-	TGTGCCAACAGCCATTCGGCAGGGGGATACGAGCAGTACTTC	CANSHSAGGYEQYF
-	TRBV11-3	TRBJ1-3	few	TGTGCCAGCAGACCCCGATCTGGAAACACCATATATTTT	CASRPRSGNTIYF
-	TRBV5-1	TRBJ2-3	-	TGCGCCAGCATCATGGCGGGACTTCCAGATACGCAGTATTTT	CASIMAGLPDTQYF
TRBD2	TRBV11-2	TRBJ2-1	once	TGTGCCAGCAACTTAGTGGTTTCTAGCGGGAGGGGCAATGAGCAGTCCTTC	CASNLVVSSGRGNEQSF
-	TRBV6-5	TRBJ2-2	-	TGTGGCAGCAGTTCCCAGAATAGGGTCACCGGGGAGCTGTTTTTT	CGSSSQNRVTGELFF
-	TRBV6-1	TRBJ1-1	-	TGTGCCAGCACGGGGCAAATGAACATTGAAGCTTTCTTC	CASTGQMNIEAFF
-	TRBV29-1	TRBJ1-1	many	TGCAGAAGAGGCACTGAAGCTTTCTTT	CRRGTEAFF
-	TRBV5-1	TRBJ2-3	-	TGCGCCAGCAGCTTGAAAGGGGCGGCAGATACTCAGTATTTT	CASSLKGAADTQYF
-	TRBV5-6	TRBJ2-7	-	TGTGCCAGCAGCCTTAAGAGGTGGGAAGCCGACGAGCAGTACTTC	CASSLKRWEADEQYF
-	TRBV2	TRBJ2-2	few	TGTGCCAGCGGCCCAGACACCGGGGAGCCGTTTTTT	CASGPDTGEPFF
TRBD2	TRBV11-3	TRBJ2-1	-	TGTGCCTGCAGTTGGGAAGGACTAGCGAATGAACAGTTCTTC	CACSWEGLANEQFF
-	TRBV11-2	TRBJ2-3	-	TGTGCCAGCAGCCACCGTACCTATACGGCTACGCAGTATTTC	CASSHRTYTATQYF
-	TRBV5-5	TRBJ2-5	few	TGTGCCAGCAGCTTGGTGCTAGGAGAGACCCAGTACTTC	CASSLVLGETQYF
-	TRBV4-1	TRBJ2-1	many	TGCGCCAGCAGCCAAGATCTACCTAAGAATGAGCAGTTCTTC	CASSQDLPKNEQFF
TRBD2	TRBV20-1	TRBJ2-3	few	TGCGGTGCTAGAGATCGAGGAGGGAGGGGTCGCACAGATACGCAGTATTTT	CGARDRGGRGRTDTQYF
-	TRBV5-6	TRBJ2-5	-	TGTGTCAGCAGCTCCTCGGTCCGGAGACAAGAGATCCAGTACTTC	CVSSSSVRRQEIQYF
TRBD2	TRBV20-1	TRBJ2-3	-	TGCAGTGCTAACCCCGCTAGCGGGGGGACAAATACGCAGTATTTT	CSANPASGGTNTQYF
TRBD1	TRBV10-2	TRBJ2-2	many	TGCGCCAGCAGTCGACAGGGGCCGAACACCGGGGAGCTGTTTTTT	CASSRQGPNTGELFF
-	TRBV7-9	TRBJ2-1	-	TGTGCCAGCAGCTTAGTGGGTGGTGGCGACAATGAGCAGTTCTTC	CASSLVGGGDNEQFF
-	TRBV6-1	TRBJ1-2	once	TGTGCCAGCGGTGGAGGACACCTGGTCTATAGCTACACCTTC	CASGGGHLVYSYTF
TRBD2	TRBV6-2/TRBV6-3	TRBJ2-7	many	TGTGCCAGCAGTCCCGGGACTAGTACTAGGAAGCAGTACTTC	CASSPGTSTRKQYF
TRBD2	TRBV11-3	TRBJ2-7	-	TGTGCCATCTGCTCCCGGACTAGCGGGAGACGCGACGAGCAGTACTTT	CAICSRTSGRRDEQYF
TRBD2	TRBV11-3	TRBJ2-1	-	TGTGCCTGCAGCTGGGAAGTACTAGCGAATGATCAGTTCTTC	CACSWEVLANDQFF
-	TRBV25-1	TRBJ1-2	once	TGTGCCAGCAGTGAGTTGCACAATTGGCAGACCGGCTACACCTTC	CASSELHNWQTGYTF
-	TRBV10-3	TRBJ2-2	few	TGTGCCATCAGACCCGGGACACTAACCGGGGAGCTGTTTTTT	CAIRPGTLTGELFF
-	TRBV7-8	TRBJ2-5	-	TGTGCCAGCAGCCGGTACTACCCGCGGGGAGAGACCCAGTACTTC	CASSRYYPRGETQYF